A single sample gave rise to the 7 T cell receptor beta chains below, sequenced in a study of blood T cells in healthy people across ages. It was with a sample-barcoded 5' primer and a J-beta primer mix that a second PCR of roughly 7 to 11 cycles was run. Via MiXCR, TCRdb re-called the 5' RACE reads, giving one row per CDR3 protein. In the table there are over 600,000 distinct CDR3 sequences, 20% to 25% of which are singletons. The sample consisted of blood. The receptors come from a man aged 65 to 79 in good health.

The chain combines TRBV20-1 with TRBJ1-1; maybe TRBD1 (6 bases). Looked up from germline, CDR1 is DFQATT and CDR2 is SNEGSKA (reference sequence). V was shortened by 1 base and J by 3 bases, with 12 bases between the two germline ends. There are 14 residues in the CDR3. The CDR3 sequence is CSARAMDSHTEAFF. DNA of the CDR3: TGCAGTGCTAGAGCAATGGACAGCCACACTGAAGCTTTCTTT.

This clonotype has a handful of counts. The chain uses TRBV20-1 and TRBJ2-3, with TRBD2 identical over 9 bases. From germline, CDR1 is DFQATT and CDR2 SNEGSKA (reference sequence). The CDR3 covers 15 residues. Trimming removed 2 bases from V and 1 base from J; junction bases left unmatched: 4. The CDR3: CSARTLAGGTDTQYF. The CDR3 nucleotides are TGCAGTGCTAGAACTTTAGCGGGAGGCACAGATACGCAGTATTTT.

This clonotype has only a few counts. The V call is TRBV29-1, the J call TRBJ2-3, with D uncertain. In germline, CDR1 is SQVTM, CDR2 ANQGSEA. The CDR3 length is 13 residues. Between the trimmed V and J ends, which lost 1 base and 1 base, there was a span of 6 bases. CDR3 in amino acids: CSVEVQGTDTQYF. The CDR3 DNA is TGCAGCGTTGAAGTGCAGGGCACAGATACGCAGTATTTT.

This clonotype was recorded many times. This sequence joins TRBV4-1 and TRBJ1-2; 9 bases agree with TRBD1. The CDR3 is 16 amino acids. Germline CDR1 is MGHRA and CDR2 is YSYEKL. J lost 3 bases, V lost 1 base, and 6 bases had no gene match. In DNA form, the CDR3 reads TGCGCCAGCAGCCAAGTCCGTGGACAGGGGCACTATGGCTACACCTTC. Its translation is CASSQVRGQGHYGYTF.

This clonotype was counted between two and nine times. The chain links TRBV6-6 to TRBJ2-3, with D possibly being TRBD1 or TRBD2 (6 bases each). Trimming removed 7 bases from V and 0 bases from J, with 17 bases in between. The CDR3 sequence is 16 residues long. The germline gives CDR1 MNHNY, CDR2 SVGAGI (reference sequence). The CDR3 spells CASTPWGATSTDTQYF. The CDR3 coding sequence is TGTGCCAGCACCCCATGGGGGGCGACTAGCACAGATACGCAGTATTTT.

The gene calls are TRBV20-1 and TRBJ2-3, with 8 bases fitting TRBD2. V shed 5 bases and J 7 bases; nucleotides not matched to a gene: 11. CDR3 length equals 14 residues. Germline V gene sequence: CDR1 DFQATT, CDR2 SNEGSKA (reference sequence). DNA of the CDR3: TGCAGTGCTCCCGGGACTAGGGGTGTGTATACGCAGTATTTT. It encodes CSAPGTRGVYTQYF.

This clonotype was seen many times. The chain joins TRBV6-5 to TRBJ2-4; TRBD2 is a possible D gene (6 bases). CDR1 and CDR2 (germline): MNHEY, SVGAGI. The CDR3 totals 17 residues. Trimming shortened V by 0 bases and J by 3 bases, and 15 bases separated the two germline ends. The CDR3 coding sequence is TGTGCCAGCAGTTACTCGCGACGGGAGTGGCTCAAAAACATTCAGTACTTC. This sequence encodes CASSYSRREWLKNIQYF.